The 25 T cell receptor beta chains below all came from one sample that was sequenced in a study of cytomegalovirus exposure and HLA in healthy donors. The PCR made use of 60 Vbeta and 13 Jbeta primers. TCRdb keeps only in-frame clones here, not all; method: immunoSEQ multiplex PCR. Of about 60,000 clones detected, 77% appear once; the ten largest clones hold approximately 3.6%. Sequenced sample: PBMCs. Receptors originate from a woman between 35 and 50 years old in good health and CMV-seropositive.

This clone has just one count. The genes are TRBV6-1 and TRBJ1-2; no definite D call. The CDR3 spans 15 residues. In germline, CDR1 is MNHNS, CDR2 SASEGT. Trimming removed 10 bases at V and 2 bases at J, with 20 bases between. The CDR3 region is CATAGGYERNYGYTF. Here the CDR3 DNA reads TGTGCCACCGCCGGAGGGTACGAAAGGAACTATGGCTACACCTTC.

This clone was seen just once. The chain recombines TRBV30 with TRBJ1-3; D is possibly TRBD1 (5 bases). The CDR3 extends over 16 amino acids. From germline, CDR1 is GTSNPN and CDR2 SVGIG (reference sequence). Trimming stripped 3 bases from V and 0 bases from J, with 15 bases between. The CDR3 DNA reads TGTGCCTGGAGCCCAGGGAAGTTTAGCTCTGGAAACACCATATATTTT. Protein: CAWSPGKFSSGNTIYF.

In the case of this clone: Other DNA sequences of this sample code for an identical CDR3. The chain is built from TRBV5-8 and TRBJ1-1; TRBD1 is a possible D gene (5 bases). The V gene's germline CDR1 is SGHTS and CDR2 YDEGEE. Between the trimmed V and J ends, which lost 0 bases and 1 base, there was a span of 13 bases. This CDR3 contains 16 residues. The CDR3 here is CASSLAVGVGNTEAFF. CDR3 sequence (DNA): TGTGCCAGCAGCTTGGCGGTAGGGGTCGGGAACACTGAAGCTTTCTTT. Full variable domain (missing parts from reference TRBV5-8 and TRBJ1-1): EAGVTQSPTHLIKTRGQQATLRCSPISGHTSVYWYQQALGLGLQFLLWYDEGEERNRGNFPPRFSGRQFPNYSSELNVNALELEDSALYLCASSLAVGVGNTEAFFGQGTRLTVV.

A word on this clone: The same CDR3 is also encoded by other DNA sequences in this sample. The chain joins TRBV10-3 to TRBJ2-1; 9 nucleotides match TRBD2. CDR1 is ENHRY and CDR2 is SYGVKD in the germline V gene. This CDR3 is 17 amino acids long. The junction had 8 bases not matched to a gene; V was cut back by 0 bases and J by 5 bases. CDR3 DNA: TGTGCCATCAGTGAGTCGGAGGCTAGCGGGGACCACAATGAGCAGTTCTTC. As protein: CAISESEASGDHNEQFF.

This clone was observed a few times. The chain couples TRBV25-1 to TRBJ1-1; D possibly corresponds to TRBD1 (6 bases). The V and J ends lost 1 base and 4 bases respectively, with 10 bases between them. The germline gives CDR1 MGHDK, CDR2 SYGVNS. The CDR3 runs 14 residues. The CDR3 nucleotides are TGTGCCAGCAGTGAATCTAAGGGGGTCACTGAAGCTTTCTTT. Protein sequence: CASSESKGVTEAFF.

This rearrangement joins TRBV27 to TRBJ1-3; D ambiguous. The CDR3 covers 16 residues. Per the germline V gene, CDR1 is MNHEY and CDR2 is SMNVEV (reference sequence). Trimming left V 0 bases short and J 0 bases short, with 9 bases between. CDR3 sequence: CASSLSPGYSGNTIYF. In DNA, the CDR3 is TGTGCCAGCAGTTTATCCCCAGGCTACTCTGGAAACACCATATATTTT.

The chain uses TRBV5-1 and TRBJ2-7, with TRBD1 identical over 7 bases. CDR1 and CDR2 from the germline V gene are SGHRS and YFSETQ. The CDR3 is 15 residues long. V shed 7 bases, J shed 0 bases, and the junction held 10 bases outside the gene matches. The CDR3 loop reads CASAPGDSSSYEQYF. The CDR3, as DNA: TGCGCCAGCGCGCCAGGGGACAGTAGCTCCTACGAGCAGTACTTC.

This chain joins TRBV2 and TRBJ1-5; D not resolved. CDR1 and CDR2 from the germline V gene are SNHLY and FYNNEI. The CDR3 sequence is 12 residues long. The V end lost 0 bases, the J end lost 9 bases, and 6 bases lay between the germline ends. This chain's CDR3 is CASSEAQLPQHF. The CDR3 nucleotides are TGTGCCAGCAGTGAAGCGCAACTGCCCCAGCATTTT.

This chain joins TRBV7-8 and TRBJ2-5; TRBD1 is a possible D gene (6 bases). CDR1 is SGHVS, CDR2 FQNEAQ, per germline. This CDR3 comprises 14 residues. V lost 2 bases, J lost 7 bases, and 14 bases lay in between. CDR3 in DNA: TGTGCCAGCAGCTTATACAGGGACGGGGTGACCCAGTACTTC. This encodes CASSLYRDGVTQYF.

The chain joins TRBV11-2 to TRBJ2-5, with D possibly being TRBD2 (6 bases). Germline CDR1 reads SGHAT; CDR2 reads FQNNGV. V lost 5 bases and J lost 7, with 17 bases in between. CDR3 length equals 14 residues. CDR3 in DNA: TGTGCCAGCAGCAGGGGACTCGGGACGGGGACCCAGTACTTC. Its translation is CASSRGLGTGTQYF.

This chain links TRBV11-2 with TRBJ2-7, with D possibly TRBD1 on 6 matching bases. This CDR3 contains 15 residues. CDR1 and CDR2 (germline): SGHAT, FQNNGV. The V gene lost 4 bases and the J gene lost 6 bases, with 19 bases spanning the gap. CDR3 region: CASSSKGYQGGEQYF. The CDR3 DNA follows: TGTGCCAGCAGCTCCAAGGGGTATCAAGGGGGCGAGCAGTACTTC.

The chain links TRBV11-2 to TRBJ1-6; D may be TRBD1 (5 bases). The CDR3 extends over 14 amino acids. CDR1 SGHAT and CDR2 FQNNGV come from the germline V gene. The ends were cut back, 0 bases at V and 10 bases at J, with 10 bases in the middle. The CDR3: CASSLDRVGSPLHF. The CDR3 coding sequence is TGTGCCAGCAGCTTAGACAGGGTCGGCTCACCCCTCCACTTT.

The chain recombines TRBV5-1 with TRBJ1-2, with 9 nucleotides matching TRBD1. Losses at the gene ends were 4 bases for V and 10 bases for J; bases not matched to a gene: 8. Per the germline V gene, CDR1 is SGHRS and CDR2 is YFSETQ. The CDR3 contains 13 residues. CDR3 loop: CASSQGQGNDYTF. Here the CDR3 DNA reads TGCGCCAGCAGCCAGGGACAGGGAAATGACTACACCTTC.

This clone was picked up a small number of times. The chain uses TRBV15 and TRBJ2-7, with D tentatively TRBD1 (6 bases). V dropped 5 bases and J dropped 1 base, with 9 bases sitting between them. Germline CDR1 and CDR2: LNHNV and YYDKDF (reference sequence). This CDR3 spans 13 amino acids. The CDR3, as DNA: TGTGCCACCAGCTGGGACACGTCCTACGAGCAGTACTTC. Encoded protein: CATSWDTSYEQYF.

The CDR3 sequence: CASSLSFRASPLHF. The CDR3, as DNA: TGCGCCAGCAGCTTGTCCTTCAGGGCTTCACCCCTCCACTTT. V is TRBV5-1 and J is TRBJ1-6, with D perhaps TRBD1 (5 bases). The ends were cut back, 1 base at V and 9 bases at J, with 11 bases in the middle. CDR3 length equals 14 residues. Germline CDR1 and CDR2: SGHRS and YFSETQ. The full variable domain, completed using reference TRBV5-1 and TRBJ1-6, is KAGVTQTPRYLIKTRGQQVTLSCSPISGHRSVSWYQQTPGQGLQFLFEYFSETQRNKGNFPGRFSGRQFSNSRSEMNVSTLELGDSALYLCASSLSFRASPLHFGNGTRLTVT.

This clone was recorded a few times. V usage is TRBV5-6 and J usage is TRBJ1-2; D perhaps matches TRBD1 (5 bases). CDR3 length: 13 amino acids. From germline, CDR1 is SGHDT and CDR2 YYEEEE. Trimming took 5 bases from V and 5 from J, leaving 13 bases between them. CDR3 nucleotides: TGTGCCAGCAGGGCGGGGGGAGCTTATGGCTACACCTTC. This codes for CASRAGGAYGYTF.

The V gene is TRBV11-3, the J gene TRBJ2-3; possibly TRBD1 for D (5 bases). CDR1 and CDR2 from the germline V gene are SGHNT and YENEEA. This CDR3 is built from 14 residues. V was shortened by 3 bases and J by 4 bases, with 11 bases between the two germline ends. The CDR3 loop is CASSFGQGPDTQYF. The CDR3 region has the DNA TGTGCCAGCAGCTTCGGGCAGGGTCCAGATACGCAGTATTTT. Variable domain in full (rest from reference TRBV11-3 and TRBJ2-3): EAGVVQSPRYKIIEKKQPVAFWCNPISGHNTLYWYLQNLGQGPELLIRYENEEAVDDSQLPKDRFSAERLKGVDSTLKIQPAELGDSAVYLCASSFGQGPDTQYFGPGTRLTVL.

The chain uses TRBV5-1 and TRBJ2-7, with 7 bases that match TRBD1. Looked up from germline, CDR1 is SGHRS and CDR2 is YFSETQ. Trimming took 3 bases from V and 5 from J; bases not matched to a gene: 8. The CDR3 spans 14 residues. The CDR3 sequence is CASSSRQGFNEQYF. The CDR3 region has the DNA TGCGCCAGCAGCTCCCGACAGGGCTTCAACGAGCAGTACTTC.

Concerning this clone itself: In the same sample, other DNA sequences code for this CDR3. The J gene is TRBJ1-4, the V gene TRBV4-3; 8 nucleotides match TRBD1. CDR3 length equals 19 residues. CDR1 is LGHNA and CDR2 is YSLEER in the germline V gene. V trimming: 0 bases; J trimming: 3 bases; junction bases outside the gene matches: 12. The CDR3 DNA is TGCGCCAGCAGCCAAGATTTAATTTCCGGGACAGGAGCTAATGAAAAACTGTTTTTT. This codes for CASSQDLISGTGANEKLFF.

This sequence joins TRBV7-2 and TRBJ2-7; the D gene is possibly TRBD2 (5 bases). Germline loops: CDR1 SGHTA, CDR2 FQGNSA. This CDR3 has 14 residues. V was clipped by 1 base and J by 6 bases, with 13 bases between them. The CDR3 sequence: CASSLGTPSSEQYF. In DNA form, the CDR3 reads TGTGCCAGCAGCTTAGGGACTCCTAGCAGCGAGCAGTACTTC.

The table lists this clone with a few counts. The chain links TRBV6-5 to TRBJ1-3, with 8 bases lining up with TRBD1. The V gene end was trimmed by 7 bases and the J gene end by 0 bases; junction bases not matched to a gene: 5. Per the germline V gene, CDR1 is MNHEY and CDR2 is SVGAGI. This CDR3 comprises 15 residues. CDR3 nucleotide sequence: TGTGCCAGCAAGCTGGGACAGGACTCTGGAAACACCATATATTTT. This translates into CASKLGQDSGNTIYF.

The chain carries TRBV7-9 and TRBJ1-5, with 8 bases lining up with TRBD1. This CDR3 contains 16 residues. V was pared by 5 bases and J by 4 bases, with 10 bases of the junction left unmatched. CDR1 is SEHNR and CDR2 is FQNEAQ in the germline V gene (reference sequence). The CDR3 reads CASSPIGQGWNQPQHF. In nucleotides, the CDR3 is TGTGCCAGCAGCCCTATCGGACAGGGATGGAATCAGCCCCAGCATTTT.

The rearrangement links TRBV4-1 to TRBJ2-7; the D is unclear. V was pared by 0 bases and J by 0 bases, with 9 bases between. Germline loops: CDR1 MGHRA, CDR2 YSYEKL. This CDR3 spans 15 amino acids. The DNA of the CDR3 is TGCGCCAGCAGCCAAGATCTACAGAGCTCCTACGAGCAGTACTTC. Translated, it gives CASSQDLQSSYEQYF.

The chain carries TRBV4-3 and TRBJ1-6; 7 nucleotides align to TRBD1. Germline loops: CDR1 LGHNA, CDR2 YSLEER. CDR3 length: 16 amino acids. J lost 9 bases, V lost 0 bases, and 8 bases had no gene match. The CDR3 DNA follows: TGCGCCAGCAGCCAAGACCGGGTCAGGACAGGTTCACCCCTCCACTTT. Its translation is CASSQDRVRTGSPLHF.

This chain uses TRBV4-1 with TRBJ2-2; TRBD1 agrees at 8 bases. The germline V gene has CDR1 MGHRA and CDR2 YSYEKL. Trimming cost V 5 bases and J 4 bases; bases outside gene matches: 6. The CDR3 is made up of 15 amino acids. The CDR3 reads CASSKGQAFTGELFF. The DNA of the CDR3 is TGCGCCAGCAGCAAGGGACAGGCGTTCACCGGGGAGCTGTTTTTT.